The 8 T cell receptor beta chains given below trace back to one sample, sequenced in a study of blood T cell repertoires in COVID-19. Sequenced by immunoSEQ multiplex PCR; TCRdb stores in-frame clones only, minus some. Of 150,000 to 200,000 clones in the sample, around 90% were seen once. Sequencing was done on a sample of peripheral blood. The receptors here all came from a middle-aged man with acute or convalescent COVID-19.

In nucleotides, the CDR3 is TGTGCCAGCAGGCCCCCCGGGGGGTTCTATGGCTACACCTTC. This sequence encodes CASRPPGGFYGYTF. The rearrangement uses TRBV3-1 (or the pseudogene TRBV3-2) and TRBJ1-2; the D gene is possibly TRBD1 (5 bases). Deletions cut 6 bases from V and 4 bases from J, with 15 bases between. CDR3 length equals 14 residues. Germline values: CDR1 LGHDT, CDR2 YNNKEL (reference sequence).

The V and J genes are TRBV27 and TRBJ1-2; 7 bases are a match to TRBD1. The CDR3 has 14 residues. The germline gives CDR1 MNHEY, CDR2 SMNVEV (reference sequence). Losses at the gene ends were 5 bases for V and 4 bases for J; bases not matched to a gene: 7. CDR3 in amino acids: CASSTGTEIYGYTF. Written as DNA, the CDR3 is TGTGCCAGCAGTACCGGGACAGAAATCTATGGCTACACCTTC.

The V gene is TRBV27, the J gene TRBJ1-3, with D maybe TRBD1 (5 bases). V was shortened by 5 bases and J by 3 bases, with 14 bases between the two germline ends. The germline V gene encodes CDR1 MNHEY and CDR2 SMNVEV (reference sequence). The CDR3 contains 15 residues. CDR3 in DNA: TGTGCCAGCAGTCCATCCGGGACTCGTGGAAACACCATATATTTT. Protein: CASSPSGTRGNTIYF.

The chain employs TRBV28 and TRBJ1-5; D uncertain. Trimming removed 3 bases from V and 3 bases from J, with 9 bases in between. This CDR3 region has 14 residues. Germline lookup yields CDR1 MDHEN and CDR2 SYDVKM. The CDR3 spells CASSFGLINQPQHF. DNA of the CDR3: TGTGCCAGCAGTTTCGGACTGATCAATCAGCCCCAGCATTTT.

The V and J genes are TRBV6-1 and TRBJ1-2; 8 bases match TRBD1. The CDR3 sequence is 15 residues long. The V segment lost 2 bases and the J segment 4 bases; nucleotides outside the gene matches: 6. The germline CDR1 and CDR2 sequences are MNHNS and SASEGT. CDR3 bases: TGTGCCAGCAGTGAACCGGGACAGGATAGCTATGGCTACACCTTC. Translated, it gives CASSEPGQDSYGYTF.

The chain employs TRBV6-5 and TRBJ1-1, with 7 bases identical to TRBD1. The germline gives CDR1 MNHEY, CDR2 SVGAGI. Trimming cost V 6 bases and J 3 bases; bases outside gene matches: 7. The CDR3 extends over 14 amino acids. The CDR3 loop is CASSQGGADTEAFF. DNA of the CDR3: TGTGCCAGCAGCCAAGGGGGCGCCGACACTGAAGCTTTCTTT.

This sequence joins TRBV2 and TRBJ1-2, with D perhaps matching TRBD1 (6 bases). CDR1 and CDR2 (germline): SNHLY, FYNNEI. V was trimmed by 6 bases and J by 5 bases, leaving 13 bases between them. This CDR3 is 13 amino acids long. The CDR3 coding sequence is TGTGCCAGCAGCTCGACAGGAATTTATGGCTACACCTTC. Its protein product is CASSSTGIYGYTF.

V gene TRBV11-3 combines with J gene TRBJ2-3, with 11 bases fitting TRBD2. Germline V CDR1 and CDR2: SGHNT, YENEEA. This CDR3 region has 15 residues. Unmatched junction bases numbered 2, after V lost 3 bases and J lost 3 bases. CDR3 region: CASSFSGGETDTQYF. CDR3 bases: TGTGCCAGCAGCTTTAGCGGGGGGGAGACAGATACGCAGTATTTT.